These 14 T cell receptor beta chains share one sample of origin, sequenced in a study of PD-1 blockade in classical Hodgkin lymphoma (dated by TCRdb to about 2020). The sample's time point label is to be understood as: newly diagnosed, previously untreated cHL patient sample. Magnetic negative selection with a Miltenyi CD8+ T cell isolation kit was used to purify CD8+ T cells from thawed PBMCs. The protocol used for the library was the immunoSEQ multiplex PCR assay. TCRdb mirrors the immuneACCESS table, restricted to in-frame sequences. Some clones are absent from its copies; in checked studies, under half trace to an unresolved V gene, and the reason for the others is unknown. The sample records some 15,000 clones, around 90% of which are singletons. The ten largest make up around 6.2% of the sample. Sequenced material: CD8+ T cells from blood. The source is a human donor with classical Hodgkin lymphoma.

This rearrangement joins TRBV2 to TRBJ2-7; D is possibly TRBD1 (5 bases). Per germline, CDR1 SNHLY and CDR2 FYNNEI. V dropped 2 bases and J dropped 0 bases, with 11 bases sitting between them. The CDR3 loop spans 15 amino acids. The CDR3 nucleotides read TGTGCCAGCAGTGAATCCATGGACATCTCCTACGAGCAGTACTTC. Translating it yields CASSESMDISYEQYF.

The rearrangement uses TRBV29-1 and TRBJ1-1; D gene uncertain. This CDR3 comprises 13 residues. CDR1 is SQVTM, CDR2 ANQGSEA, per germline. V gave up 0 bases and J gave up 3 bases, with 8 bases separating them. This CDR3 is CSVEDEGYTEAFF. For the CDR3, the DNA is TGCAGCGTTGAAGACGAGGGTTACACTGAAGCTTTCTTT.

The chain carries TRBV21-1 and TRBJ2-1; the DNA was not used to check the table's D call, TRBD2. TRBV21-1 is a pseudogene locus. The CDR3 sequence is 14 residues long. DNA of the CDR3: TGTGCCAGCATCCCCAGCGGCTTCAACAATGAGCAGTTCTTC. This sequence encodes CASIPSGFNNEQFF.

CDR3 bases: TGTGCCAGCAGCCAATTTTGTGGGACAGGGAGCTCCTACGAGCAGTACGTC. It encodes CASSQFCGTGSSYEQYV. The chain is built from TRBV4-2 and TRBJ2-7; TRBD1 aligns across 9 bases. The V gene end was trimmed by 2 bases and the J gene end by 0 bases; junction bases not matched to a gene: 8. Germline-derived CDR1 and CDR2 are LGHNA and YNFKEQ. The CDR3 is 17 amino acids.

The chain has TRBV7-6 and TRBJ2-2; tentatively, D is TRBD1 (6 bases). From germline, CDR1 is SGHVS and CDR2 FNYEAQ. This CDR3 spans 15 amino acids. Trimming pared 0 bases from V and 1 base from J, leaving 6 bases between. CDR3 DNA sequence: TGTGCCAGCAGCTTAGCAGGGGGGAACACCGGGGAGCTGTTTTTT. Translating it yields CASSLAGGNTGELFF.

This clone appeared a few times. V usage is TRBV2 and J usage is TRBJ1-2, with D unclear. Trimming cost V 6 bases and J 9 bases, with 8 bases left between them. CDR1 and CDR2 from the germline V gene are SNHLY and FYNNEI. The CDR3 is 10 amino acids. Here the CDR3 DNA reads TGTGCCAGCAGGATAAACAGCTACACCTTC. Protein: CASRINSYTF. The whole variable domain, filled in from reference TRBV2 and TRBJ1-2, reads EPEVTQTPSHQVTQMGQEVILRCVPISNHLYFYWYRQILGQKVEFLVSFYNNEISEKSEIFDDQFSVERPDGSNFTLKIRSTKLEDSAMYFCASRINSYTFGSGTRLTVV.

This clone was observed once. The J gene is TRBJ1-2, the V gene TRBV4-2; 7 nucleotides line up with TRBD1. The CDR3 is 16 amino acids. After removal of 4 bases from V and 2 bases from J, the junction contained 10 bases not matched to a gene. CDR1 LGHNA and CDR2 YNFKEQ come from the germline V gene. The DNA for the CDR3 is TGTGCCAGCAGCCCTCCACAGGGGTTTGTAAACTATGGCTACACCTTC. As protein: CASSPPQGFVNYGYTF.

The V gene is TRBV6-5, the J gene TRBJ2-2; D call uncertain. The germline CDR1 and CDR2 sequences are MNHEY and SVGAGI. The CDR3 is 13 residues long. Trimming cost V 3 bases and J 8 bases, with 10 bases left between them. The CDR3 sequence is CASSYALGGELFF. As DNA, the CDR3 is TGTGCCAGCAGTTATGCCTTGGGGGGGGAGCTGTTTTTT.

The chain recombines TRBV25-1 with TRBJ1-4, with 9 bases matching TRBD1. Germline CDR1 is MGHDK and CDR2 is SYGVNS. The V and J ends lost 1 base and 7 bases, in that order; junction bases with no gene match: 4. The CDR3 is 15 residues long. CDR3 DNA: TGTGCCAGCAGTGAATGGACGACAGGGGGTGAAAAACTGTTTTTT. Translated, it gives CASSEWTTGGEKLFF.

The CDR3, as DNA: TGTGCCGCAGAACCGGGGACTAGCGGGAGTAATGAGCAGTTCTTC. Translation: CAAEPGTSGSNEQFF. The chain couples TRBV6-1 to TRBJ2-1, with 14 bases aligning to TRBD2. With 11 bases clipped from V and 7 bases from J, the junction kept 10 bases outside the gene matches. The germline V gene encodes CDR1 MNHNS and CDR2 SASEGT. The CDR3 loop spans 15 amino acids.

The J gene is TRBJ1-2, the V gene TRBV4-2; 8 bases are shared with TRBD1. The V and J ends lost 0 bases and 3 bases, in that order; junction bases with no gene match: 6. The CDR3 extends over 16 amino acids. CDR1 is LGHNA and CDR2 is YNFKEQ in the germline V gene. CDR3: CASSQDVGQAYYGYTF. For the CDR3, the DNA is TGTGCCAGCAGCCAAGATGTGGGACAGGCATACTATGGCTACACCTTC.

The chain uses TRBV28 and TRBJ2-7, with TRBD1 matching 7 bases. This CDR3 has 13 amino acids. V was pared by 3 bases and J by 6 bases, with 5 bases of the junction left unmatched. Germline V lookup: CDR1 MDHEN, CDR2 SYDVKM. CDR3 DNA sequence: TGTGCCAGCAGTTTGATAGGGGGCGGCGAGCAGTACTTC. Protein sequence: CASSLIGGGEQYF. Supplemented by reference TRBV28 and TRBJ2-7, the full variable domain reads DVKVTQSSRYLVKRTGEKVFLECVQDMDHENMFWYRQDPGLGLRLIYFSYDVKMKEKGDIPEGYSVSREKKERFSLILESASTNQTSMYLCASSLIGGGEQYFGPGTRLTVT.

V usage is TRBV6-4 and J usage is TRBJ2-1; TRBD2 matches 9 bases. From germline, CDR1 is MRHNA and CDR2 SNTAGT. V gave up 3 bases and J gave up 7 bases; unmatched junction bases: 7. CDR3 size: 15 residues. This chain's CDR3 is CASSDGVAGVNEQFF. In DNA form, the CDR3 reads TGTGCCAGCAGTGATGGAGTAGCGGGAGTTAATGAGCAGTTCTTC.

The CDR3 sequence: CASSGTGTSEHYTDTQYF. CDR3 bases: TGTGCCAGCAGCGGAACCGGGACTAGTGAACACTACACAGATACGCAGTATTTT. The rearrangement links TRBV9 to TRBJ2-3, with 8 bases that match TRBD2. V dropped 3 bases and J dropped 2; count of bases not matched to a gene: 14. The CDR3 runs 18 residues. Per the germline V gene, CDR1 is SGDLS and CDR2 is YYNGEE.